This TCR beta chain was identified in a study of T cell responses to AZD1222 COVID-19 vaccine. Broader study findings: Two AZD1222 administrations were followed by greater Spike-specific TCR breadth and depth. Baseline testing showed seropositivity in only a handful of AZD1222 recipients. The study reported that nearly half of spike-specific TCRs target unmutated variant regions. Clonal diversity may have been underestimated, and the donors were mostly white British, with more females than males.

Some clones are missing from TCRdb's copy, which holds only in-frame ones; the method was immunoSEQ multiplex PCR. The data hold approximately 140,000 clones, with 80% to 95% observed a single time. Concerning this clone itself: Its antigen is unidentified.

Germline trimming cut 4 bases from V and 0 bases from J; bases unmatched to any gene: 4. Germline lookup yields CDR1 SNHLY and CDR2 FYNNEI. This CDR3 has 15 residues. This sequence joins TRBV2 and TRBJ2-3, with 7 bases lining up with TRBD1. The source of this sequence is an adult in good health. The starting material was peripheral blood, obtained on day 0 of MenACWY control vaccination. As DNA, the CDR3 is TGTGCCAGCAGTGCCGACAGGGCTAGCACAGATACGCAGTATTTT. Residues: CASSADRASTDTQYF.